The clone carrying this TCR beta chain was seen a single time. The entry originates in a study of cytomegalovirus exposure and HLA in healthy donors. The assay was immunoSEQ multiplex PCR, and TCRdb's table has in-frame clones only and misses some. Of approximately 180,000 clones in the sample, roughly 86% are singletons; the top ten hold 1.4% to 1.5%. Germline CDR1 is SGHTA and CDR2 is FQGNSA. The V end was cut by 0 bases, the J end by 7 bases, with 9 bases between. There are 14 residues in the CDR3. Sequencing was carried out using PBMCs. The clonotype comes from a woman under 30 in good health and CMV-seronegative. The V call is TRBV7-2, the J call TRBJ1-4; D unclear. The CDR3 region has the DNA TGTGCCAGCAGCTTAGCAGGGCGGGCTGAAAAACTGTTTTTT. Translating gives CASSLAGRAEKLFF.